Included here is one T cell receptor beta chain sequence, with context. Using immunoSEQ multiplex PCR, the repertoire was profiled, and TCRdb retains in-frame clones only, with some absent. The sample shows about 89,000 clones, approximately 81% of them seen only once. Germline CDR1 is SGHTA and CDR2 is FQGTGA. This CDR3 spans 11 amino acids. V was clipped by 11 bases and J by 0 bases, with 5 bases between them. The record originates from a study of control samples from healthy donors and cancer patients. This rearrangement joins TRBV7-3 to TRBJ1-5; no clear D. The TCR sequence derives from a woman aged 40 to 55 in good health. Sequencing input: blood. CDR3 protein: CAGNSNQPQHF. CDR3 DNA sequence: TGTGCCGGTAATAGCAATCAGCCCCAGCATTTT.